This T cell receptor (beta chain) came from a study of blood T cell repertoires in COVID-19. In the study overall: The United States, Italy and Spain supplied acute and convalescent COVID-19 samples. T cells, B-cell-depleted T cells, or PBMCs provided the cDNA or gDNA that served as material.

Germline V gives CDR1 SGHVS, CDR2 FQNEAQ. The CDR3 runs 14 residues. V was clipped by 5 bases and J by 5 bases; unmatched bases: 9. The table came from immunoSEQ multiplex PCR; TCRdb's copy has only in-frame clones and leaves some out. The repertoire holds approximately 150,000 clones, with 80% as singletons. Residents of under 25 US areas, aged about 18 to 95 years, made up the participants. Cohorts were based on clinical histories the participants reported. This clonotype originated in a man between 40 and 49 years old who had recovered from COVID-19. Sequencing input: PBMCs or T cells enriched from blood (not recorded which). V and J are TRBV7-8 and TRBJ2-7; TRBD2 aligns across 7 bases. This CDR3 reads CASSPRAGAHEQYV. The CDR3 DNA is TGTGCCAGCAGCCCCCGGGCGGGAGCCCACGAGCAGTACGTC.